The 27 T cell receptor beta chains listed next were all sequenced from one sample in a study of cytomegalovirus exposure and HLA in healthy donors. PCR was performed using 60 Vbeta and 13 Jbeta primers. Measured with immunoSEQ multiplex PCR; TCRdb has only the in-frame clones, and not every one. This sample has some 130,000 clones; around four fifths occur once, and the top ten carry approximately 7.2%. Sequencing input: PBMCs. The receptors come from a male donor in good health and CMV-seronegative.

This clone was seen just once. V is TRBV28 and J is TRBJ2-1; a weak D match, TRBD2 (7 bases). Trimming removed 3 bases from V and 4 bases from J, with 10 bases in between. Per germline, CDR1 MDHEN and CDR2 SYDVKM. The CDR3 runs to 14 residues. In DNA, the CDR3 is TGTGCCAGCAGTTTTGGGGGGGCTTACAATGAGCAGTTCTTC. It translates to CASSFGGAYNEQFF.

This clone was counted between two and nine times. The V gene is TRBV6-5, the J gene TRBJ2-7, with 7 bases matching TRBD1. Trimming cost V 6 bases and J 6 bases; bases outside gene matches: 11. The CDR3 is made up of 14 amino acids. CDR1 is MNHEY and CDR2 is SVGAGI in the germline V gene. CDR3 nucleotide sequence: TGTGCCAGCAGACATAGCACCGGGACAGCCGAGCAGTACTTC. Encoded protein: CASRHSTGTAEQYF.

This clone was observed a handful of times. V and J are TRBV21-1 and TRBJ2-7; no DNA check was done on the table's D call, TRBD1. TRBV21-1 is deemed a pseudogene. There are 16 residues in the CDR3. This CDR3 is CASSRRTADKSYEQYF. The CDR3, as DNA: TGTGCCAGCAGCAGAAGGACAGCTGATAAGAGCTACGAGCAGTACTTC.

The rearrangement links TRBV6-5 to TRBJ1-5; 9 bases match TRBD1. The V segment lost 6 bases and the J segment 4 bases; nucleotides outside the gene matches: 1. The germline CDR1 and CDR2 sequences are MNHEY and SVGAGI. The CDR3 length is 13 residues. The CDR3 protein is CASRDRGNQPQHF. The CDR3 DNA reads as TGTGCCAGCAGGGACAGGGGTAATCAGCCCCAGCATTTT.

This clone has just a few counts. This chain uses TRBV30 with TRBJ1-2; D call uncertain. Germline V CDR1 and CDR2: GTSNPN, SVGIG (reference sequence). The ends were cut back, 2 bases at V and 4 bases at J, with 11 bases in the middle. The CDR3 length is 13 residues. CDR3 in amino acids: CAWSLTVGYGYTF. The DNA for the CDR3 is TGTGCCTGGAGTCTCACAGTGGGCTATGGCTACACCTTC.

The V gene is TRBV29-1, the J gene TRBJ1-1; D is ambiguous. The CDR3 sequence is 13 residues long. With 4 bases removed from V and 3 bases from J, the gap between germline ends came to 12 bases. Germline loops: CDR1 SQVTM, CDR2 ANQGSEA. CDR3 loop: CSVGRRADTEAFF. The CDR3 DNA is TGCAGCGTTGGGAGGAGGGCTGACACTGAAGCTTTCTTT. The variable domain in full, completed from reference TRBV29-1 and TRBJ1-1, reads SAVISQKPSRDICQRGTSLTIQCQVDSQVTMMFWYRQQPGQSLTLIATANQGSEATYESGFVIDKFPISRPNLTFSTLTVSNMSPEDSSIYLCSVGRRADTEAFFGQGTRLTVV.

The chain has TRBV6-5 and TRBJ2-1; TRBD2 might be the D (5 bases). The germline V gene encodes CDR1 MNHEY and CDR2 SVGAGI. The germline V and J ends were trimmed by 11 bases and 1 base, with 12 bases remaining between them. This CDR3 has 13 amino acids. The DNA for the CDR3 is TGTGCCGCAGCGGAGAATTCCTACAATGAGCAGTTCTTC. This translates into CAAAENSYNEQFF.

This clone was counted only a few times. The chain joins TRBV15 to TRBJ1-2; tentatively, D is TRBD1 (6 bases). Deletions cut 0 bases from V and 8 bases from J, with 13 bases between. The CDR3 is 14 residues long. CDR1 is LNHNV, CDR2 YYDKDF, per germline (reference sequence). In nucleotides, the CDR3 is TGTGCCACCAGCAGAGATATAAGCGGGGGCGGCTACACCTTC. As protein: CATSRDISGGGYTF. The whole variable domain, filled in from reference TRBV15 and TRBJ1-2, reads DAMVIQNPRYQVTQFGKPVTLSCSQTLNHNVMYWYQQKSSQAPKLLFHYYDKDFNNEADTPDNFQSRRPNTSFCFLDIRSPGLGDTAMYLCATSRDISGGGYTFGSGTRLTVV.

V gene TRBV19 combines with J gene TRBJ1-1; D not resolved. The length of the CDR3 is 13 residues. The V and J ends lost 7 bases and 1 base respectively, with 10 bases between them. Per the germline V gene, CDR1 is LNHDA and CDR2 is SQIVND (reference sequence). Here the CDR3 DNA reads TGTGCCAGTATTCGGGAGGGGAACACTGAAGCTTTCTTT. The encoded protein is CASIREGNTEAFF. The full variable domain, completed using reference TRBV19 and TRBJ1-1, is DGGITQSPKYLFRKEGQNVTLSCEQNLNHDAMYWYRQDPGQGLRLIYYSQIVNDFQKGDIAEGYSVSREKKESFPLTVTSAQKNPTAFYLCASIREGNTEAFFGQGTRLTVV.

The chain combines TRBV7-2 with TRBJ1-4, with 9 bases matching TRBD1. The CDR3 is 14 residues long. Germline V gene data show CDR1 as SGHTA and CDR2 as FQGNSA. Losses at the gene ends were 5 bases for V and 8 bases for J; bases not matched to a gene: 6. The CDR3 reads CASSPDRGGEKLFF. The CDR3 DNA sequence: TGTGCCAGCAGCCCGGACAGGGGAGGCGAAAAACTGTTTTTT.

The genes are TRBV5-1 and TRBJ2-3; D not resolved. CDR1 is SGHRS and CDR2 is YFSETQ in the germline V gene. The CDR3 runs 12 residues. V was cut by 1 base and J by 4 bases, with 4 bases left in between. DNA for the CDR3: TGCGCCAGCAGCTTGCCGGCAGATACGCAGTATTTT. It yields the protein CASSLPADTQYF.

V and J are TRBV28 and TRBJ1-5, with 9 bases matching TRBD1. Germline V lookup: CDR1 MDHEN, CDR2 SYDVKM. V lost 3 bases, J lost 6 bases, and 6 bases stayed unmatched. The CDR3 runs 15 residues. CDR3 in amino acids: CASSFVGQGSQPQHF. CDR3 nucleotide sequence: TGTGCCAGCAGTTTTGTAGGACAGGGGAGTCAGCCCCAGCATTTT.

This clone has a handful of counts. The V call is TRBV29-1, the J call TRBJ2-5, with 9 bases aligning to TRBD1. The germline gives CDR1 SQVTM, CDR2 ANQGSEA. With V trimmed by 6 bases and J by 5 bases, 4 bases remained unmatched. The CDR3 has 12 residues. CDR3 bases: TGCAGCGTGTCACAGGGGGCGGAGACCCAGTACTTC. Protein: CSVSQGAETQYF.

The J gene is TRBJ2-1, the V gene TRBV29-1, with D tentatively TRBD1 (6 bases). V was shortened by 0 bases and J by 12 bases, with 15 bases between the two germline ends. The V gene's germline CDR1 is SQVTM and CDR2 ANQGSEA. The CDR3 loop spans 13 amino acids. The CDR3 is CSVEDLWGPTQFF. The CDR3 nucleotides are TGCAGCGTTGAAGATCTTTGGGGGCCAACGCAGTTCTTC.

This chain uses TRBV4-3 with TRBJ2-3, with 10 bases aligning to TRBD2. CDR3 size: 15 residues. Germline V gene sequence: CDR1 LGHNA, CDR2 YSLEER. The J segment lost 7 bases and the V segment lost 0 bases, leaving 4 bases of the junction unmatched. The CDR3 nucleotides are TGCGCCAGCAGCCAAGATGCGGGACTAGCGTATACGCAGTATTTT. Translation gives CASSQDAGLAYTQYF.

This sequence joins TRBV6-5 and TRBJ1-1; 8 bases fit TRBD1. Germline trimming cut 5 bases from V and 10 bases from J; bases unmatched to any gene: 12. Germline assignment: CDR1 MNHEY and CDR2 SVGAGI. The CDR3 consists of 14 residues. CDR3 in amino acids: CASSLLGQGRVAFF. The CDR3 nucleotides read TGTGCCAGCAGTCTCCTAGGACAGGGTCGTGTAGCTTTCTTT.

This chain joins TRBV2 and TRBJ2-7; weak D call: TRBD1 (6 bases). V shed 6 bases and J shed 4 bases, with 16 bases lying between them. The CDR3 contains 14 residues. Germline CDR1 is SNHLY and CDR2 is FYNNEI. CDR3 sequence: CASRPGQPRYEQYF. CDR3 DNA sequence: TGTGCCAGCAGACCCGGACAGCCCAGGTACGAGCAGTACTTC.

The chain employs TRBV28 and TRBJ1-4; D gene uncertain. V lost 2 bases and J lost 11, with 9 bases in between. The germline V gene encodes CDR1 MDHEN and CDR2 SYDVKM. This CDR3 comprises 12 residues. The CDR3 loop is CASSLRQEKLFF. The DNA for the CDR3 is TGTGCCAGCAGTTTACGTCAAGAGAAACTGTTTTTT.

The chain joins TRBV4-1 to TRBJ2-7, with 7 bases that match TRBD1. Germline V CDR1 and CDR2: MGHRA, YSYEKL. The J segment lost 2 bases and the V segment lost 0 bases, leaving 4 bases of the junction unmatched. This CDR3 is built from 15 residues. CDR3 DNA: TGCGCCAGCAGCCAAGAGGACAGGCCGACCTACGAGCAGTACTTC. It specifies CASSQEDRPTYEQYF.

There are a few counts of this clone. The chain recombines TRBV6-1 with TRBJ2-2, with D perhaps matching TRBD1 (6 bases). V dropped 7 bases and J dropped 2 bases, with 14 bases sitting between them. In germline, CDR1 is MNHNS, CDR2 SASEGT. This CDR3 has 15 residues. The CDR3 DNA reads TGTGCCAGCACTACCCGGGACACAAACACCGGGGAGCTGTTTTTT. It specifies CASTTRDTNTGELFF.

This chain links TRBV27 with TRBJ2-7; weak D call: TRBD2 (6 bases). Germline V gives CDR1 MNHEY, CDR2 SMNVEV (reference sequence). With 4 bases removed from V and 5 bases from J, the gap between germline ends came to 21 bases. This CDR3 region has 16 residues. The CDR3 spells CASSSFLGRSPDEQYF. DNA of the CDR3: TGTGCCAGCAGTTCTTTTTTGGGGAGGTCTCCAGACGAGCAGTACTTC.

The CDR3 loop reads CASSPQRRTGSGGYTF. CDR3 coding DNA: TGTGCCAGCAGCCCCCAGAGAAGGACAGGCTCGGGGGGCTACACCTTC. This chain uses TRBV5-8 with TRBJ1-2; 7 bases are shared with TRBD1. Germline lookup yields CDR1 SGHTS and CDR2 YDEGEE. Trimming removed 4 bases from V and 8 bases from J; junction bases left unmatched: 17. There are 16 residues in the CDR3.

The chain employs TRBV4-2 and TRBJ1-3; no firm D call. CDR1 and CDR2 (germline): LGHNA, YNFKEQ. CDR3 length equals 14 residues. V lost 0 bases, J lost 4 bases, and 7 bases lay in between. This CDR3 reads CASSQETPGNTIYF. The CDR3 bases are TGTGCCAGCAGCCAAGAAACACCGGGAAACACCATATATTTT.

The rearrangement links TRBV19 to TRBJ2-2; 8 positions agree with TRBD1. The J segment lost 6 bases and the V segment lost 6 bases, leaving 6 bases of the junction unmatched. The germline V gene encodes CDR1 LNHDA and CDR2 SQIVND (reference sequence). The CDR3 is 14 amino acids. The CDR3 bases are TGTGCCAGTAGCCCGGGACAGGCCCCCGGGGAGCTGTTTTTT. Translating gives CASSPGQAPGELFF.

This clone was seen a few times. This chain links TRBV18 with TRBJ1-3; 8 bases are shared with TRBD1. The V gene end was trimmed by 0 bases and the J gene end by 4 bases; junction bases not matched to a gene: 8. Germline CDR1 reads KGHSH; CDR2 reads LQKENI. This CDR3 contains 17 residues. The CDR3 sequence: CASSPPGQGAWGNTIYF. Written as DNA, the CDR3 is TGTGCCAGCTCACCACCTGGACAGGGTGCTTGGGGAAACACCATATATTTT.

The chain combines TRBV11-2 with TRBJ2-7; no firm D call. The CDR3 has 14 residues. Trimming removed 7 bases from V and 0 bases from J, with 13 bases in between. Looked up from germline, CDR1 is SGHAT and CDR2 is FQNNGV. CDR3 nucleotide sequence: TGTGCCAGCACCCCCGAGTTTAGCTCCTACGAGCAGTACTTC. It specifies CASTPEFSSYEQYF. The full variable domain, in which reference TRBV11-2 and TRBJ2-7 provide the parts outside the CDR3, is EAGVAQSPRYKIIEKRQSVAFWCNPISGHATLYWYQQILGQGPKLLIQFQNNGVVDDSQLPKDRFSAERLKGVDSTLKIQPAKLEDSAVYLCASTPEFSSYEQYFGPGTRLTVT.

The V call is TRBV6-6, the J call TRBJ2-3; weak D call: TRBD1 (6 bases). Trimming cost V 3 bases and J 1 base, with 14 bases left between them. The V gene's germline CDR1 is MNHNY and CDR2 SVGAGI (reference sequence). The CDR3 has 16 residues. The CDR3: CASSYGRGRGTDTQYF. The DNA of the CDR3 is TGTGCCAGCAGTTATGGCAGGGGCCGGGGCACAGATACGCAGTATTTT.